This T cell receptor beta chain was recovered during a study of human T cells and chemical hapten exposure. Looking at the study overall: From small differences in pooled library volume came most of the variation in per-sample TCR yields.

Unique molecular identifiers were attached to individual cDNA molecules within the library. TCRdb analysed the RACE reads with MiXCR anew, one entry per CDR3 protein. The sample lists 90,000 to 140,000 distinct CDR3 sequences, less than 35% seen once, with about 2.9% in the top ten. The time point here: patch test 3, about 24 weeks after DPC sensitization. The treatment is: therapeutic diphenylcyclopropenone sensitization with weekly scalp DPC. Extraction of total RNA was performed on unfractionated whole blood. With V trimmed by 0 bases and J by 1 base, 1 base remained unmatched. The germline V gene has CDR1 SGHDN and CDR2 FVKESK. The CDR3 has 15 residues.

Sequencing used whole blood, obtained in connection with sensitization to the hapten diphenylcyclopropenone (DPC). The source is a middle-aged man with alopecia areata. Some clones in this sample may be carry-over from other donors' samples. V usage is TRBV14 and J usage is TRBJ2-7; 9 bases are a match to TRBD2. CDR3 residues: CASSQDSGSSYEQYF. The CDR3 nucleotides read TGTGCCAGCAGCCAAGATAGCGGGAGTTCCTACGAGCAGTACTTC.